The rows below give T cell receptor beta chains drawn from one sample of a study of blood T cell repertoires in COVID-19. Profiling relied on immunoSEQ multiplex PCR, and the TCRdb table lists in-frame clones only, not all of them. This sample has about 190,000 clones; about nine tenths occur once, and the top ten carry 5.5% to 7.5%. Sequencing used peripheral blood. The source is a man in his forties with acute or convalescent COVID-19. CDR3s include the opening cysteine and the closing phenylalanine or tryptophan. The D gene is left open where the match is weak.

J gene: TRBJ1-4; D gene: TRBD1; V gene: TRBV6-1; CDR3 DNA: TGTGCCAGCAGTGAATGGGGACAGGCTAATGAAAAACTGTTTTTT; CDR3 protein: CASSEWGQANEKLFF
J gene: TRBJ1-1; D gene: .; V gene: TRBV10-3; CDR3 DNA: TGTGCCATCAGACCACAGGGCCGGGGGAACACTGAAGCTTTCTTT; CDR3 protein: CAIRPQGRGNTEAFF
J gene: TRBJ1-1; D gene: TRBD1; V gene: TRBV4-2; CDR3 DNA: TGTGCCAGCAGCCGAGGGACAGGGTCTTTTGAAGCTTTCTTT; CDR3 protein: CASSRGTGSFEAFF
J gene: TRBJ2-7; D gene: .; V gene: TRBV12-3/TRBV12-4; CDR3 DNA: TGTGCCAGCAGTTTAGGGCAGTCCTACGAGCAGTACTTC; CDR3 protein: CASSLGQSYEQYF
J gene: TRBJ2-7; D gene: .; V gene: TRBV7-2; CDR3 DNA: TGTGCCAGCAGCTTAAGCAGGGTAGGATACGAGCAGTACTTC; CDR3 protein: CASSLSRVGYEQYF
J gene: TRBJ2-7; D gene: .; V gene: TRBV9; CDR3 DNA: TGTGCCAGCAGCGTAGAGGCAGGGCAGTCCTACGAGCAGTACTTC; CDR3 protein: CASSVEAGQSYEQYF
J gene: TRBJ2-2; D gene: .; V gene: TRBV5-1; CDR3 DNA: TGCGCCAGCAGCTTGGAAGTAGGGCCAGGGGTCACCGGGGAGCTGTTTTTT; CDR3 protein: CASSLEVGPGVTGELFF
J gene: TRBJ1-6; D gene: .; V gene: TRBV18; CDR3 DNA: TGTGCCAGCTCACCCAGGGGAGGGTCTGATAATTCACCCCTCCACTTT; CDR3 protein: CASSPRGGSDNSPLHF
J gene: TRBJ2-7; D gene: TRBD2; V gene: TRBV5-1; CDR3 DNA: TGCGCCAGCAGGGGCCGGGACTACCCCCCCCTCGAGCAGTACTTC; CDR3 protein: CASRGRDYPPLEQYF
J gene: TRBJ1-2; D gene: .; V gene: TRBV3-1/TRBV3-2; CDR3 DNA: TGTGCCAGCAGCCAAGAACCACCGACATCATCGTATGGCTACACCTTC; CDR3 protein: CASSQEPPTSSYGYTF
J gene: TRBJ2-7; D gene: TRBD1; V gene: TRBV15; CDR3 DNA: TGTGCCACCAGCTCGTGGGACAGGGGATACGAGCAGTACTTC; CDR3 protein: CATSSWDRGYEQYF
J gene: TRBJ2-7; D gene: TRBD1; V gene: TRBV5-4; CDR3 DNA: TGTGCCAGCAGCCGGGACAGCCTCTACGAGCAGTACTTC; CDR3 protein: CASSRDSLYEQYF
J gene: TRBJ1-1; D gene: .; V gene: TRBV11-3; CDR3 DNA: TGTGCCAGCAGCTTAAACGCGGAAGTAGCAGCTTTCTTT; CDR3 protein: CASSLNAEVAAFF
J gene: TRBJ1-4; D gene: TRBD1; V gene: TRBV6-5; CDR3 DNA: TGTGCCAGCAGTAGACAGGGGGCTGGTGAAAAACTGTTTTTT; CDR3 protein: CASSRQGAGEKLFF
J gene: TRBJ1-6; D gene: .; V gene: TRBV19; CDR3 DNA: TGTGCCAGTACCACTAGGACAGACCATAATTCACCCCTCCACTTT; CDR3 protein: CASTTRTDHNSPLHF
J gene: TRBJ2-1; D gene: .; V gene: TRBV28; CDR3 DNA: TGTGCCAGCAGTTTTCCCTCGAGGGGACGGGGGTCGAGCTCCTACAATGAGCAGTTCTTC; CDR3 protein: CASSFPSRGRGSSSYNEQFF
J gene: TRBJ1-6; D gene: TRBD1; V gene: TRBV7-2; CDR3 DNA: TGTGCCAGCAGCGCCTCGGGACAGGGGCGGTCACCCCTCCACTTT; CDR3 protein: CASSASGQGRSPLHF
J gene: TRBJ2-3; D gene: TRBD2; V gene: TRBV6-1; CDR3 DNA: TGTGCCAGCAGTGAAGTCCTAGCGGGGAACACAGATACGCAGTATTTT; CDR3 protein: CASSEVLAGNTDTQYF
J gene: TRBJ2-6; D gene: .; V gene: TRBV4-2; CDR3 DNA: TGTGCCAGCAGCCAAGATTTGGGTATGGGCGCTGGGGCCAACGTCCTGACTTTC; CDR3 protein: CASSQDLGMGAGANVLTF
J gene: TRBJ2-1; D gene: .; V gene: TRBV7-7; CDR3 DNA: TGTGCTAGCAGCTTCGGACCAGGGGCCAACAATGAGCAGTTCTTC; CDR3 protein: CASSFGPGANNEQFF